This T cell receptor beta chain is drawn from a study of cytomegalovirus exposure and HLA in healthy donors. As for the study in general: Tens of millions of unique TCRs from HLA-typed donors made up an early data release.

60 Vbeta and 13 Jbeta primers were used in PCR. This table comes from immunoSEQ multiplex PCR, and its TCRdb copy is limited to in-frame clones, with some not included. The sample lists under 200,000 clones; roughly 85% were seen once. This CDR3 has 12 residues. Remarks on this clone: The target antigen is unknown.

Regarding the study as a whole: Most TCR sequences were rare, but some public TCRs occurred in many donors.

This TCR was recovered from a woman in her 30s in good health and CMV-seronegative. The V gene is TRBV21-1, the J gene TRBJ2-7; TRBD2 is the table's D call and was not checked against the DNA. TRBV21-1 represents a pseudogene. Sample: PBMCs. The CDR3 sequence is CAGTSGRCEQYF. The CDR3 DNA is TGTGCCGGTACTAGCGGGAGATGTGAGCAGTACTTC.